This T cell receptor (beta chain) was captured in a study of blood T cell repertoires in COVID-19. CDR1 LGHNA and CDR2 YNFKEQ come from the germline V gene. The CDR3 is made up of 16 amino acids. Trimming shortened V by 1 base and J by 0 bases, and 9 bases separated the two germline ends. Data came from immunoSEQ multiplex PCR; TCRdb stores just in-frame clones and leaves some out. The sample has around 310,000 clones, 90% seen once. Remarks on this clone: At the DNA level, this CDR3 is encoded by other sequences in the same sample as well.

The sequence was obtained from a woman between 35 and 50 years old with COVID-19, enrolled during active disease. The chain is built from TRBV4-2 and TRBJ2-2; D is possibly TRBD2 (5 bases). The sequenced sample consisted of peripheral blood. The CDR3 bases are TGTGCCAGCAGCCAAGCGGCGGGCACGAACACCGGGGAGCTGTTTTTT. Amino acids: CASSQAAGTNTGELFF.